This T cell receptor beta chain was identified during a study of blood T cell repertoires in COVID-19. CDR1 is SGHDT, CDR2 YYEEEE, per germline. The CDR3 runs 13 residues. Deletions cut 3 bases from V and 6 bases from J, with 12 bases between. Repertoires were generated with immunoSEQ multiplex PCR, while TCRdb's copy carries only in-frame clones and drops some. This sample has a few hundred thousand clones, with around 90% found just once. The sequencing sample was made of peripheral blood. The genes are TRBV5-6 and TRBJ1-2; the D gene is possibly TRBD1 (5 bases). The origin of this receptor is a man aged 70-80 years with acute or convalescent COVID-19. CDR3 residues: CASSWGRLNGYTF. CDR3 DNA sequence: TGTGCCAGCAGCTGGGGGAGGCTCAATGGCTACACCTTC.